These 7 T cell receptor beta chains share one sample of origin, sequenced in a study of cytomegalovirus exposure and HLA in healthy donors. Primers: 60 Vbeta forward and 13 Jbeta reverse. This table comes from immunoSEQ multiplex PCR, and its TCRdb copy is limited to in-frame clones, with some not included. The table has about 160,000 clones, around 85% seen once. Sequenced: PBMCs. The source is a man in his forties in good health and CMV-seronegative.

With regard to this clone: The junction and the germline gene differ at one end; a read error may be behind it. The V and J genes are TRBV5-1 and TRBJ2-2; 8 positions match TRBD1. The length of the CDR3 is 15 residues. Germline V lookup: CDR1 SGHRS, CDR2 YFSETQ. The CDR3 loop reads CASSLGDRNAGELFF. CDR3 DNA sequence: TGCGCCAGCAGCTTGGGGGACAGGAACGCCGGGGAGCTGTTTTTT. The whole variable domain, remainder taken from reference TRBV5-1 and TRBJ2-2, is KAGVTQTPRYLIKTRGQQVTLSCSPISGHRSVSWYQQTPGQGLQFLFEYFSETQRNKGNFPGRFSGRQFSNSRSEMNVSTLELGDSALYLCASSLGDRNAGELFFGEGSRLTVL.

The rearrangement joins TRBV27 to TRBJ1-4; 7 nucleotides align to TRBD1. The CDR3 consists of 16 residues. Per germline, CDR1 MNHEY and CDR2 SMNVEV (reference sequence). V shed 6 bases, J shed 0 bases, and the junction held 7 bases outside the gene matches. CDR3 nucleotides: TGTGCCAGCAGGAAAGGACAGGCCGCAACTAATGAAAAACTGTTTTTT. The encoded protein is CASRKGQAATNEKLFF. The variable domain in full, with the rest retrieved from reference TRBV27 and TRBJ1-4, is EAQVTQNPRYLITVTGKKLTVTCSQNMNHEYMSWYRQDPGLGLRQIYYSMNVEVTDKGDVPEGYKVSRKEKRNFPLILESPSPNQTSLYFCASRKGQAATNEKLFFGSGTQLSVL.

The rearrangement joins TRBV5-1 to TRBJ2-4; 7 bases match TRBD1. Trimming took 0 bases from V and 15 from J; bases not matched to a gene: 6. The germline V gene encodes CDR1 SGHRS and CDR2 YFSETQ. The CDR3 sequence is 12 residues long. The CDR3 coding sequence is TGCGCCAGCAGCTTGGGACAGGGCGTTCGGTACTTC. Its protein product is CASSLGQGVRYF. The complete variable domain, with remaining parts taken from reference TRBV5-1 and TRBJ2-4, reads KAGVTQTPRYLIKTRGQQVTLSCSPISGHRSVSWYQQTPGQGLQFLFEYFSETQRNKGNFPGRFSGRQFSNSRSEMNVSTLELGDSALYLCASSLGQGVRYFGAGTRLSVL.

As for this clone: Mismatch with germline at one junction end may stem from a read error. The chain combines TRBV7-7 with TRBJ2-2, with a weak D call TRBD1 (5 bases). The V gene's germline CDR1 is SSHAT and CDR2 FNYEAQ (reference sequence). CDR3 length equals 18 residues. For the CDR3, the DNA is TGTGCTAGCAGCTTAGGAATAGGGCCCGGAGTAGGGGCCGGGGAGCTGTTTTTT. Protein product: CASSLGIGPGVGAGELFF.

CDR3 coding DNA: TGTGCCTGGAGTATCCAAACCCGGGACAGGGAGTACTTC. The encoded protein is CAWSIQTRDREYF. The chain uses TRBV30 and TRBJ2-7, with 9 bases lining up with TRBD1. Trimming took 2 bases from V and 11 from J; bases not matched to a gene: 10. This CDR3 spans 13 amino acids. Germline CDR1 reads GTSNPN; CDR2 reads SVGIG (reference sequence). The entire variable domain, with the rest obtained from reference TRBV30 and TRBJ2-7, is as follows: SQTIHQWPATLVQPVGSPLSLECTVEGTSNPNLYWYRQAAGRGLQLLFYSVGIGQISSEVPQNLSASRPQDRQFILSSKKLLLSDSGFYLCAWSIQTRDREYFGPGTRLTVT.

This clone was observed a handful of times. The chain carries TRBV10-3 and TRBJ2-2, with D unclear. Between the trimmed V and J ends, which lost 7 bases and 1 base, there was a span of 4 bases. This CDR3 is built from 12 residues. Germline V gene data show CDR1 as ENHRY and CDR2 as SYGVKD. The CDR3 region has the DNA TGTGCCATCACAGGGAACACCGGGGAGCTGTTTTTT. Amino acid sequence: CAITGNTGELFF.

About this clone: The germline gene is not matched at one end of the junction; a read error may be the cause. V usage is TRBV14 and J usage is TRBJ1-1; D is ambiguous. The CDR3 totals 13 residues. Looked up from germline, CDR1 is SGHDN and CDR2 is FVKESK. The CDR3 region is CASSQDRRALTSF. The DNA of the CDR3 is TGTGCCAGCAGCCAAGATAGGAGGGCCTTAACCTCGTTT.